This T cell receptor (beta chain) derives from a study of blood T cell repertoires in COVID-19 (dated by TCRdb to between 2020 and 2021). Notes on the research overall: The collaborator samples originated in the United States, Italy and Spain and spanned the acute and convalescent phases of COVID-19. The prospective study material was composed of cDNA or gDNA derived from T cells, B-cell-depleted T cells, or PBMCs. Subjects who had been exposed to COVID-19, were actively infected with it, or had recovered from it provided the deeply sampled blood TCRbeta repertoires that made up the dataset. A freely available public database, intended as a resource for researchers studying the immune response to SARS-CoV-2, is where the repertoires were released. Samples came from the ongoing ImmuneRACE study (first 160 participants) plus 1,254 subjects from 6 global collaborators. Nearly every sample came with metadata listing a de-identified subject ID, COVID-19 status, age in years and sex. HLA class I and class II types, where available, came from metadata supplied by the sample provider rather than from assay-based typing.

TCRbeta CDR3 regions were amplified from genomic DNA using the immunoSEQ Assay, a bias-controlled multiplex PCR. The authors' pipeline ran thus. Nucleated cell counts per sample were estimated from amplification of reference gene primers within the assay. To quantify the absolute abundance of each unique TCRbeta CDR3 rearrangement, sequence reads were collapsed and filtered. Productive Simpson clonality was computed per sample as the square root of Simpson's diversity index over productive rearrangements. What TCRdb holds here is the immuneACCESS table cut down to in-frame rearrangements. Part of the clones is not present; checked against another copy, under half of the missing clones reflect an unresolved V gene, and the others are unexplained. Clonal size and the V and J genes are those of that table, whereas D and trimming came from the DNA. The sample contains a few hundred thousand clones, 65% to 85% of them found a single time. Roughly 2.3% of the sample is held by the ten biggest clonotypes.

Each collaborating institution followed its own protocols to collect whole blood in K2EDTA tubes. For TCRbeta analysis, collaborators shipped samples in one of three forms: frozen whole blood, isolated PBMCs, or DNA extracted from either of those sample types. The study at large found these results: Clinical and demographic metadata were provided uncurated, with the amount varying by source and participant.

Sequences LGHDT (CDR1) and YNNKEL (CDR2) are obtained from the germline V gene (reference sequence). Deletion took 1 base off V and 5 bases off J, with a span of 14 bases between the germline ends. There are 15 amino acids in the CDR3, from cysteine to phenylalanine inclusive. Only CDR3 DNA is held: 45 bases, read in frame from base 1. In regard to this clone: Its antigen remains undetermined. Per-base qualities were not stored, and no clone one base away is much larger.

This TCR came from an older woman with acute or convalescent COVID-19. The specimen sequenced was peripheral blood. Rearrangement joined TRBV3-1 (or the pseudogene TRBV3-2) to TRBJ1-2, with TRBD1 as a weak D call on 5 bases. In nucleotides, the sequence is TGTGCCAGCAGCCAAGGGCCCCTCAAGGGGTATGGCTACACCTTC. Its protein reads: CASSQGPLKGYGYTF.